Listed below are T cell receptor beta chains from one sample, sequenced in a study of cytomegalovirus exposure and HLA in healthy donors. Produced via immunoSEQ multiplex PCR; TCRdb's table is partial and in-frame only. The data contain approximately 110,000 clones, 75% to 85% of them singletons. Sequencing used PBMCs. These receptors were obtained from a man aged 35 to 55 in good health and CMV-seronegative. CDR3s include the opening cysteine and the closing phenylalanine or tryptophan. Each record gives: clone size, J gene, V gene, D gene, CDR3 protein, CDR3 DNA. A D gene is named only where the DNA matches it firmly. For some rows the clone size is stated as once, few or many, or as a class when expanded; others skip it.

.,TRBJ2-7,TRBV2,.,CAIATRSGLYEQYF,TGTGCCATCGCTACCCGGAGCGGGCTCTACGAGCAGTACTTC
.,TRBJ2-1,TRBV18,.,CASSPLPGDNEQFF,TGTGCCAGCTCACCCCTACCCGGGGACAATGAGCAGTTCTTC
.,TRBJ1-1,TRBV18,.,CASSPGEWNTEAFF,TGTGCCAGCTCACCTGGGGAGTGGAACACTGAAGCTTTCTTT
.,TRBJ2-7,TRBV7-9,TRBD2,CASSTHSGGYYEQYF,TGTGCCAGCAGCACTCATAGCGGGGGGTATTACGAGCAGTACTTC
.,TRBJ2-5,TRBV7-9,.,CASSSALDKPVHF,TGTGCCAGCAGCTCCGCCCTTGACAAGCCCGTGCACTTC
once,TRBJ1-3,TRBV5-4,.,CASSVTGGNTIYF,TGTGCCAGCAGCGTGACAGGAGGAAACACCATATATTTT
few,TRBJ1-2,TRBV15,.,CATSRDRFRVDGYTF,TGTGCCACCAGCAGAGATAGGTTCCGGGTAGATGGCTACACCTTC
.,TRBJ2-3,TRBV5-4,.,CASSLSLLHTQYF,TGTGCCAGCAGCTTGTCTCTCCTCCATACGCAGTATTTT
medium-sized,TRBJ2-1,TRBV2,.,CASDPQGYNEQFF,TGTGCCTCCGACCCACAGGGATACAATGAGCAGTTCTTC
once,TRBJ2-1,TRBV29-1,.,CSVVPPRGSEQFF,TGCAGCGTTGTGCCCCCCAGGGGTAGTGAGCAGTTCTTC
.,TRBJ2-3,TRBV7-9,TRBD1,CASSLGAGQGASDTQYF,TGTGCCAGCAGCTTAGGGGCCGGACAGGGGGCCTCAGATACGCAGTATTTT
.,TRBJ2-6,TRBV21-1,.,CASSKVPTGANVLTF,TGTGCCAGCAGCAAAGTACCTACTGGGGCCAACGTCCTGACTTTC
.,TRBJ1-5,TRBV19,.,CASSQGTSNQPQHF,TGTGCCAGTAGTCAGGGAACAAGCAATCAGCCCCAGCATTTT
.,TRBJ1-2,TRBV27,.,CASSAQGHGGYTF,TGTGCCAGCAGTGCCCAGGGACACGGTGGCTACACCTTC
.,TRBJ1-2,TRBV9,TRBD1,CASSVGTGYGYTF,TGTGCCAGCAGCGTAGGGACAGGGTATGGCTACACCTTC
.,TRBJ2-4,TRBV19,.,CASSISWRGAQIKNIQYF,TGTGCCAGTAGTATTAGTTGGCGGGGAGCCCAAATCAAAAACATTCAGTACTTC
.,TRBJ2-3,TRBV4-3,TRBD1,CASSQDWGTGATDTQYF,TGCGCCAGCAGCCAAGATTGGGGGACAGGGGCCACAGATACGCAGTATTTT
.,TRBJ2-1,TRBV7-9,TRBD2,CASSVAGGPPYNEQFF,TGTGCCAGCAGCGTCGCGGGAGGGCCACCCTACAATGAGCAGTTCTTC
.,TRBJ1-1,TRBV28,.,CASSSSAGRTEAFF,TGTGCCAGCAGTTCAAGTGCGGGCAGGACTGAAGCTTTCTTT
.,TRBJ1-6,TRBV5-1,.,CASSLQADSPLHF,TGCGCCAGCAGCCTACAGGCGGATTCACCCCTCCACTTT
.,TRBJ1-2,TRBV10-3,.,CAIKGQDTYGYTF,TGTGCCATCAAAGGTCAGGACACATATGGCTACACCTTC
.,TRBJ2-1,TRBV7-3,TRBD1,CASSSGTGTGYEQFF,TGTGCCAGCAGCTCAGGGACAGGGACTGGCTATGAGCAGTTCTTC
.,TRBJ2-7,TRBV15,.,CATSPGEQYF,TGTGCCACCAGCCCAGGGGAGCAGTACTTC
.,TRBJ1-5,TRBV5-3,TRBD1,CARSLGDRASNQPQHF,TGTGCCAGAAGCTTGGGGGACAGGGCGAGCAATCAGCCCCAGCATTTT
.,TRBJ1-2,TRBV25-1,.,CAVGGSGYTF,TGTGCCGTCGGCGGGAGTGGCTACACCTTC
.,TRBJ2-6,TRBV5-6,.,CASSLTPTGANVLTF,TGTGCCAGCAGCTTGACTCCCACTGGGGCCAACGTCCTGACTTTC
once,TRBJ1-3,TRBV19,.,CASSLDSGSGNTIYF,TGTGCCAGTAGTTTGGACAGCGGCTCTGGAAACACCATATATTTT
few,TRBJ2-1,TRBV5-4,TRBD1,CASSMSTGGEQFF,TGTGCCAGCAGCATGTCAACAGGGGGCGAGCAGTTCTTC
.,TRBJ1-2,TRBV6-6,TRBD1,CASSYPFRTGYGYTF,TGTGCCAGCAGTTATCCCTTCCGGACAGGATATGGCTACACCTTC
few,TRBJ2-7,TRBV27,.,CASRRRGTTYEQYF,TGTGCCAGCAGACGGCGGGGTACTACCTACGAGCAGTACTTC
few,TRBJ2-5,TRBV19,TRBD1,CASTRTGRNKDQETQYF,TGTGCCAGTACAAGGACAGGGAGGAATAAGGATCAAGAGACCCAGTACTTC
.,TRBJ1-1,TRBV6-6,TRBD1,CASRRTGVLPEAFF,TGTGCCAGCAGACGGACAGGGGTACTGCCTGAAGCTTTCTTT
.,TRBJ2-7,TRBV10-3,TRBD1,CAIRASTGTGDEQYF,TGTGCCATCAGAGCCAGCACCGGGACAGGGGACGAGCAGTACTTC
few,TRBJ2-3,TRBV9,.,CASSVAGDTDTQYF,TGTGCCAGCAGCGTAGCAGGGGACACAGATACGCAGTATTTT
.,TRBJ2-7,TRBV7-9,.,CASSPTPGASSYEQYF,TGTGCCAGCAGCCCAACCCCTGGGGCGAGCTCCTACGAGCAGTACTTC
.,TRBJ1-5,TRBV11-2,TRBD1,CASSLERYGTGLGSNQPQHF,TGTGCCAGCAGCTTAGAAAGATACGGGACAGGGTTGGGTAGCAATCAGCCCCAGCATTTT
.,TRBJ2-1,TRBV28,.,CASSFGGGQGEQFF,TGTGCCAGCAGTTTTGGGGGGGGGCAAGGAGAGCAGTTCTTC
once,TRBJ2-7,TRBV27,.,CASSLGQGLDEQYF,TGTGCCAGCAGTTTAGGGCAGGGGTTGGACGAGCAGTACTTC
.,TRBJ2-1,TRBV10-3,.,CAISESEPKKFF,TGTGCCATCAGTGAGTCCGAGCCCAAAAAATTCTTC
.,TRBJ1-4,TRBV5-1,.,CASSLDLGTGEKLFF,TGCGCCAGCAGCTTGGACCTCGGGACTGGAGAAAAACTGTTTTTT
.,TRBJ2-2,TRBV5-1,TRBD2,CASVLNGGATGELFF,TGCGCCAGCGTGCTCAACGGGGGGGCGACCGGGGAGCTGTTTTTT
few,TRBJ2-2,TRBV9,TRBD2,CASSAPSGGLNTGELFF,TGTGCCAGCAGCGCCCCTAGCGGGGGCCTGAACACCGGGGAGCTGTTTTTT
.,TRBJ1-1,TRBV7-3,.,CASSLMGGMNTEAFF,TGTGCCAGCAGCTTAATGGGAGGGATGAACACTGAAGCTTTCTTT
.,TRBJ2-2,TRBV7-9,TRBD1,CASSLTGVVTGELFF,TGTGCCAGCAGCTTAACAGGGGTGGTCACCGGGGAGCTGTTTTTT
.,TRBJ1-5,TRBV2,TRBD1,CASSGTGGHSNQPQHF,TGTGCCAGCAGTGGGACAGGGGGTCATAGCAATCAGCCCCAGCATTTT
.,TRBJ1-2,TRBV6-6,.,CASSKGNYGYTF,TGTGCCAGCAGCAAGGGGAACTATGGCTACACCTTC
.,TRBJ2-1,TRBV7-9,TRBD2,CASSLELAGGNEQFF,TGTGCCAGCAGCTTAGAACTAGCGGGGGGGAATGAGCAGTTCTTC
.,TRBJ2-3,TRBV5-1,TRBD1,CASSVGQALGADTQYF,TGCGCCAGCAGCGTGGGACAGGCATTGGGGGCAGATACGCAGTATTTT
.,TRBJ1-5,TRBV5-4,.,CASSYYGASNQPQHF,TGTGCCAGCAGCTATTATGGGGCGAGCAATCAGCCCCAGCATTTT
.,TRBJ1-1,TRBV10-3,.,CAIRGSWFKKDTEAFF,TGTGCCATCAGGGGGAGCTGGTTTAAAAAGGACACTGAAGCTTTCTTT
.,TRBJ2-7,TRBV4-2,.,CASSPAGDTPYEQYF,TGTGCCAGCAGCCCCGCCGGGGATACACCCTACGAGCAGTACTTC